The T cell receptor beta chain described here comes from a study of shared clonotypes between healthy human individuals. Clones were sequenced by immunoSEQ multiplex PCR, and TCRdb holds only the in-frame ones, with some missing. Of 1.4 million or so clones in the sample, approximately 98.5% were seen once. The receptor's source is a man aged 25-45 years in good health. Material: naive CD4+ T cells sorted from blood. Subset reported: CD45RA+ positively selected.

The CDR3 is CASSFDRNGGTEAFF. The CDR3 region has the DNA TGTGCCAGCAGTTTCGACCGAAATGGGGGGACTGAAGCTTTCTTT. The rearrangement links TRBV6-5 to TRBJ1-1; weak D call: TRBD1 (5 bases). CDR1 is MNHEY and CDR2 is SVGAGI in the germline V gene. The V and J ends lost 4 bases and 5 bases respectively, with 17 bases between them. This CDR3 spans 15 amino acids.